A selection of T cell receptor beta chains follows, all from one sample in a study of memory CD4+ T cells and cytomegalovirus serostatus. Some clones are missing from TCRdb's copy, which holds only in-frame ones; the method was immunoSEQ multiplex PCR. The sample carries some 54,000 clones, about 83% recorded once. Sample: memory CD4+ T cells from blood. These receptors came from an adult in good health and CMV-seropositive. Both conserved end residues are part of each CDR3. A D gene is named only where the DNA matches it firmly. Only part of the rows carry a size: once, few, many, or a class if the clone is expanded.

CDR3aa: CASSLGGFGTEAFF
CDR3nt: TGTGCCAGCAGCTTAGGGGGCTTTGGCACTGAAGCTTTCTTT
j_gene: TRBJ1-1
abundance: few
v_gene: TRBV7-3
d_gene: -

CDR3aa: CASRTGTGEGNQPQHF
CDR3nt: TGTGCCAGCAGAACCGGGACAGGGGAGGGCAATCAGCCCCAGCATTTT
j_gene: TRBJ1-5
abundance: -
v_gene: TRBV28
d_gene: TRBD1

CDR3aa: CSVEQGLIDTQYF
CDR3nt: TGCAGCGTTGAACAGGGACTCATAGATACGCAGTATTTT
j_gene: TRBJ2-3
abundance: -
v_gene: TRBV29-1
d_gene: -

CDR3aa: CASSQDYREGYGYTF
CDR3nt: TGCGCCAGCAGCCAAGATTACAGAGAGGGCTATGGCTACACCTTC
j_gene: TRBJ1-2
abundance: -
v_gene: TRBV4-3
d_gene: -

CDR3aa: CATSRDLGAEKLFF
CDR3nt: TGTGCCACCAGCAGAGATCTCGGAGCTGAAAAACTGTTTTTT
j_gene: TRBJ1-4
abundance: -
v_gene: TRBV15
d_gene: -

CDR3aa: CASSYKGPNSPLHF
CDR3nt: TGTGCCAGCAGTTACAAGGGCCCCAATTCACCCCTCCACTTT
j_gene: TRBJ1-6
abundance: -
v_gene: TRBV6-5
d_gene: -

CDR3aa: CASSPADRGNTDTQYF
CDR3nt: TGTGCCAGCAGCCCAGCGGACAGGGGAAACACAGATACGCAGTATTTT
j_gene: TRBJ2-3
abundance: -
v_gene: TRBV14
d_gene: TRBD1

CDR3aa: CASSPPSRGGIYEQYF
CDR3nt: TGTGCCAGCTCACCACCGTCGCGGGGGGGGATCTACGAGCAGTACTTC
j_gene: TRBJ2-7
abundance: -
v_gene: TRBV18
d_gene: TRBD2

CDR3aa: CASNQQNTGELFF
CDR3nt: TGTGCCAGCAACCAACAAAACACCGGGGAGCTGTTTTTT
j_gene: TRBJ2-2
abundance: -
v_gene: TRBV6-6
d_gene: -

CDR3aa: CASSPRARGAGETQYF
CDR3nt: TGTGCCAGCAGCCCCCGGGCCAGGGGGGCTGGAGAGACCCAGTACTTC
j_gene: TRBJ2-5
abundance: -
v_gene: TRBV7-7
d_gene: -

CDR3aa: CASSPQGGVNTEAFF
CDR3nt: TGTGCCAGCAGCCCACAGGGTGGGGTGAACACTGAAGCTTTCTTT
j_gene: TRBJ1-1
abundance: -
v_gene: TRBV7-2
d_gene: -

CDR3aa: CASSRGGSEKLFF
CDR3nt: TGTGCCAGCAGTCGGGGGGGTAGTGAAAAACTGTTTTTT
j_gene: TRBJ1-4
abundance: -
v_gene: TRBV6-6
d_gene: -